The source of this T cell receptor (beta chain) is a study of cytomegalovirus exposure and HLA in healthy donors. Study observations and caveats: Analysis performed later found 15,000 or so TCR beta sequences associated with HLA alleles at 0.05 false discovery rate. Reported performance of the classifier showed diagnosis of cytomegalovirus status with high specificity and sensitivity.

This clone was found once. The antigen remains unidentified. The PCR ran on 60 Vbeta and 13 Jbeta primers. Measured with immunoSEQ multiplex PCR; TCRdb has only the in-frame clones, and not every one. The table has over 110,000 clones, approximately 84% seen once. The germline gives CDR1 SGHRS, CDR2 YFSETQ. The V and J ends lost 1 base and 5 bases, in that order; junction bases with no gene match: 12. The CDR3 sequence is 17 residues long. At collection, donors were nominally healthy, but unrecorded immune exposures were probable. The V and J genes are TRBV5-1 and TRBJ2-5; TRBD2 aligns across 9 bases. Sequenced sample: PBMCs. The clonotype was recovered from a woman aged 55-69 years in good health and CMV-seropositive. The CDR3 protein is CASSLMTSGFGEETQYF. The CDR3 DNA reads as TGCGCCAGCAGCTTGATGACTAGCGGTTTTGGGGAGGAGACCCAGTACTTC.